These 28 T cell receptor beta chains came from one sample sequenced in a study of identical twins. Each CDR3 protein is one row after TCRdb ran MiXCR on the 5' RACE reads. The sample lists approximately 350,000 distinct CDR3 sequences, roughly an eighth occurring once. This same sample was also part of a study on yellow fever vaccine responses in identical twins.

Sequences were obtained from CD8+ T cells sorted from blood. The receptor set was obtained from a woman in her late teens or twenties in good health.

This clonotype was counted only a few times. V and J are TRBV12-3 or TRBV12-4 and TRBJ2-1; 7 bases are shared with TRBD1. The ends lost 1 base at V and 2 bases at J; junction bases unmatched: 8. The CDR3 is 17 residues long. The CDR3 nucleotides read TGTGCCAGCAGTTTAGACAAGACAGGGTCAACCTACAATGAGCAGTTCTTC. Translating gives CASSLDKTGSTYNEQFF.

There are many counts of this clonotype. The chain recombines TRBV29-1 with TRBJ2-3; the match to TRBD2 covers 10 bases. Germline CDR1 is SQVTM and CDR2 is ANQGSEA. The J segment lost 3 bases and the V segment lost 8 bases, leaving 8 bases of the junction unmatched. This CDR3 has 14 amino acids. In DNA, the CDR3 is TGCAGCTTCCAGCCGGGACTAGCGACAGATACGCAGTATTTT. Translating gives CSFQPGLATDTQYF.

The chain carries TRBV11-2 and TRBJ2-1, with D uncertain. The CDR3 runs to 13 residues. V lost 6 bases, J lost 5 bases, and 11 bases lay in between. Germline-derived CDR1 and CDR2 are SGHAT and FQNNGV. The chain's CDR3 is CASSLYLNNEQFF. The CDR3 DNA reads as TGTGCCAGCAGTCTCTACCTAAACAATGAGCAGTTCTTC.

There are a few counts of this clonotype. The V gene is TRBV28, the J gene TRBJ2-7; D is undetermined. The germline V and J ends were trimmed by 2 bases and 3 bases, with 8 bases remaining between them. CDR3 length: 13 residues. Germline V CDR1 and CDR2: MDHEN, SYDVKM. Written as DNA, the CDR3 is TGTGCCAGCAGTTTAGGTATCCGCTACGAGCAGTACTTC. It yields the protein CASSLGIRYEQYF.

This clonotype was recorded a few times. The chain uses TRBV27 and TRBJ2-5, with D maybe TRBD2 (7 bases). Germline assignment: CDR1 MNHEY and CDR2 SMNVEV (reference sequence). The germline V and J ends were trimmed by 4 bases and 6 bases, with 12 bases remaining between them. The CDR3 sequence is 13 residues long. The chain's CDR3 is CASSSGGPKTQYF. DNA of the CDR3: TGTGCCAGCAGTTCGGGGGGCCCAAAGACCCAGTACTTC.

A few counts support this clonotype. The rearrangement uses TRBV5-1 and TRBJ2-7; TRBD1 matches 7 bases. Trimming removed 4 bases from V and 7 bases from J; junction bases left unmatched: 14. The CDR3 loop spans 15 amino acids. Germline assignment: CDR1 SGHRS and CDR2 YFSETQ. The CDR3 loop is CASSTWAGTALEQYF. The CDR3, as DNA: TGCGCCAGCAGCACTTGGGCTGGGACAGCGCTAGAGCAGTACTTC.

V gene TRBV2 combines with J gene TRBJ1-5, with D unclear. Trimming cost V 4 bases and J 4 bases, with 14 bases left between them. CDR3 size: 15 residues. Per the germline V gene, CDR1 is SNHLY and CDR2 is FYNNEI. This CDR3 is CASSASAGTNQPQHF. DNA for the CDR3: TGTGCCAGCAGTGCGAGCGCGGGAACTAATCAGCCCCAGCATTTT.

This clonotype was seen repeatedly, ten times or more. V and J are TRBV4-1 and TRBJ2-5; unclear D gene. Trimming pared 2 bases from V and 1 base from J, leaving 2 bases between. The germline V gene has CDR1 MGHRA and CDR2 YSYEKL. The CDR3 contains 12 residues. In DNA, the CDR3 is TGCGCCAGCAGCCAAACCCAAGAGACCCAGTACTTC. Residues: CASSQTQETQYF.

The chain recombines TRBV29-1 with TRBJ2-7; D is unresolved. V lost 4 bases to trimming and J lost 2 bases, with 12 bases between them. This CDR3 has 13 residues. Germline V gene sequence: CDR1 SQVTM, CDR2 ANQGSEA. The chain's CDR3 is CSVATAAPYEQYF. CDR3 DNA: TGCAGCGTTGCCACAGCCGCACCCTACGAGCAGTACTTC.

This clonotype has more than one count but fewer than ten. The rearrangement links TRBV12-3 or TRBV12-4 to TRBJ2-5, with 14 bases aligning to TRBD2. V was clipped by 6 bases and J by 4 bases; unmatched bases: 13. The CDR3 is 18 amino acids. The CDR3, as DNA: TGTGCCAGCAGAAAGACGACTAGCGGGAGGGAAGGTAGAGAGACCCAGTACTTC. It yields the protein CASRKTTSGREGRETQYF.

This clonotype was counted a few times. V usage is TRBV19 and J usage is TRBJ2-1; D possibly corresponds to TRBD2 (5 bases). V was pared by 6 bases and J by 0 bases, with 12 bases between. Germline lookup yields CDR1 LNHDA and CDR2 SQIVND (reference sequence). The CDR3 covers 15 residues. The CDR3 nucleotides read TGTGCCAGTAGCCCAACGGGAAACTCCTACAATGAGCAGTTCTTC. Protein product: CASSPTGNSYNEQFF.

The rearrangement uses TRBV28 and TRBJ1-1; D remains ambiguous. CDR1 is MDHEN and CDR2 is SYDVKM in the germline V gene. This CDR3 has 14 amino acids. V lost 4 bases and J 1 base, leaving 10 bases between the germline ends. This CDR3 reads CASSSVSENTEAFF. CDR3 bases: TGTGCCAGCAGTTCGGTCTCTGAGAACACTGAAGCTTTCTTT.

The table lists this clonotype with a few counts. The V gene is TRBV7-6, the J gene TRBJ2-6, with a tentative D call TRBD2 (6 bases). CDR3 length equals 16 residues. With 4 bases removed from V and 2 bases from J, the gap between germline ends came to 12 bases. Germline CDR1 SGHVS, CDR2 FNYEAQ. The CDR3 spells CASSSRSGAGANVLTF. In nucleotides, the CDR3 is TGTGCCAGCAGCTCCAGGTCGGGGGCTGGGGCCAACGTCCTGACTTTC. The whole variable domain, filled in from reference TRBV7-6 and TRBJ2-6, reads GAGVSQSPRYKVTKRGQDVALRCDPISGHVSLYWYRQALGQGPEFLTYFNYEAQQDKSGLPNDRFSAERPEGSISTLTIQRTEQRDSAMYRCASSSRSGAGANVLTFGAGSRLTVL.

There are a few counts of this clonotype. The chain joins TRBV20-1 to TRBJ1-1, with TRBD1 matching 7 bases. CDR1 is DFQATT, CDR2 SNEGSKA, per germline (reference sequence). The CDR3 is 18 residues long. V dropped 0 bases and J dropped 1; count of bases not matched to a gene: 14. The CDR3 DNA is TGCAGTGCTAGAGACCTTCACAAACGTAGACAGGGGAACACTGAAGCTTTCTTT. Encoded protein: CSARDLHKRRQGNTEAFF.

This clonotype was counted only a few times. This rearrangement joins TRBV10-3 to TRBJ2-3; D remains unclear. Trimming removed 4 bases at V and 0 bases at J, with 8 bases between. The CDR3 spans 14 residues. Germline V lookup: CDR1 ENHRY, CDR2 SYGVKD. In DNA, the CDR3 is TGTGCCATCAGTGGCCTAATTAGCACAGATACGCAGTATTTT. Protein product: CAISGLISTDTQYF.

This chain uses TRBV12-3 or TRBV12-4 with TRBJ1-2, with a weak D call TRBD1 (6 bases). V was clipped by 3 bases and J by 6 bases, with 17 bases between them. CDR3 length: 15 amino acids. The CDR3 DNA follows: TGTGCCAGCAGTTTGGACAGCAGGGGCCTCGATGGCTACACCTTC. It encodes CASSLDSRGLDGYTF.

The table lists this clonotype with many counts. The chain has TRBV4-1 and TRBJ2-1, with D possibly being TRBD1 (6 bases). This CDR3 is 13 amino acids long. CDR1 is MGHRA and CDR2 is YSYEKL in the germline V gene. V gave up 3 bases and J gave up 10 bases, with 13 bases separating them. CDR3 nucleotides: TGCGCCAGCAGCCAGACAGGATTGGGAGAGCAGTTCTTC. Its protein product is CASSQTGLGEQFF.

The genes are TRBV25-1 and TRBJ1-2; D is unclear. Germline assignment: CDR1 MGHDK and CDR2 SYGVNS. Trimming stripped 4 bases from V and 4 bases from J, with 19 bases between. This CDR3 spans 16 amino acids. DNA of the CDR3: TGTGCCAGCAGTGGAGGACGGACCCCGGATGGCTATGGCTACACCTTC. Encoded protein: CASSGGRTPDGYGYTF.

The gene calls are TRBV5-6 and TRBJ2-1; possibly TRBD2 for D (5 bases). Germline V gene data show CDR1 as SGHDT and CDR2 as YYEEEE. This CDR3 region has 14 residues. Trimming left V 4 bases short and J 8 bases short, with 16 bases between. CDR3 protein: CASSGSRGIDEQFF. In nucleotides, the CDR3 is TGTGCCAGCAGCGGATCACGGGGTATCGATGAGCAGTTCTTC. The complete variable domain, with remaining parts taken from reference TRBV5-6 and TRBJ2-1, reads DAGVTQSPTHLIKTRGQQVTLRCSPKSGHDTVSWYQQALGQGPQFIFQYYEEEERQRGNFPDRFSGHQFPNYSSELNVNALLLGDSALYLCASSGSRGIDEQFFGPGTRLTVL.

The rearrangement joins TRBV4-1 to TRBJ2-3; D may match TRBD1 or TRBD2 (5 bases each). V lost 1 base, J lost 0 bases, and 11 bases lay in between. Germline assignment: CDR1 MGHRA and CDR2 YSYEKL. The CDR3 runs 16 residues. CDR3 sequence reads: CASSQAPGPSTDTQYF. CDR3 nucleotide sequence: TGCGCCAGCAGCCAAGCCCCGGGACCAAGCACAGATACGCAGTATTTT.

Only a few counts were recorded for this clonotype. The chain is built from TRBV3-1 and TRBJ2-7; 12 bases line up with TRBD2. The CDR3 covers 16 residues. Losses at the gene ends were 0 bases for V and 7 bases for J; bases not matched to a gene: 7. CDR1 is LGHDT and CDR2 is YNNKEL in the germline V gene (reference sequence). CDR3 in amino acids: CASSQDRLAGVREQYF. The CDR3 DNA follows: TGTGCCAGCAGCCAAGACCGACTAGCGGGAGTACGGGAGCAGTACTTC.

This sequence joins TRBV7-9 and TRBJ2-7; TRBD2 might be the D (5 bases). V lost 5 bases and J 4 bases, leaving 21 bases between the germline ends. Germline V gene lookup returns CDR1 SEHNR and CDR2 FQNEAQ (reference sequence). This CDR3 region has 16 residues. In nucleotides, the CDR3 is TGTGCCAGCAGCCCACCTTGGAGTGAAACGGGGTACGAGCAGTACTTC. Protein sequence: CASSPPWSETGYEQYF.

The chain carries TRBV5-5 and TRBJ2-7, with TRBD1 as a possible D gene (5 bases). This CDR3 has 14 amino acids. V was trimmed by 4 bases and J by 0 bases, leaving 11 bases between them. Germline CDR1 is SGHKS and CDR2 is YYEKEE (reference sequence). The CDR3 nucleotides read TGTGCCAGCAGCCCCGGACACAGCTCCTACGAGCAGTACGTC. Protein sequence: CASSPGHSSYEQYV.

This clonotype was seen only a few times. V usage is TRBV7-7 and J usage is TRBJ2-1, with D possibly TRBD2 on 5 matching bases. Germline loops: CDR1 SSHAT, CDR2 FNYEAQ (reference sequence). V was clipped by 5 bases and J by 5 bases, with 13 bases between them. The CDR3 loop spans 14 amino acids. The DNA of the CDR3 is TGTGCCAGCAGCCACAAGAGGGATGACAATGAGCAGTTCTTC. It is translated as CASSHKRDDNEQFF.

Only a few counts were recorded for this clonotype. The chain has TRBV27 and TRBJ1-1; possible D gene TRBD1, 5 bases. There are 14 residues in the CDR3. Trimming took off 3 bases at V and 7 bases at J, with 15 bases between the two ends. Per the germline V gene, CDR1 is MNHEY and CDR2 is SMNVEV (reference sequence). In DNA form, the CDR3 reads TGTGCCAGCAGTTTCGGTGCCAGGGCAAATGAAGCTTTCTTT. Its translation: CASSFGARANEAFF.

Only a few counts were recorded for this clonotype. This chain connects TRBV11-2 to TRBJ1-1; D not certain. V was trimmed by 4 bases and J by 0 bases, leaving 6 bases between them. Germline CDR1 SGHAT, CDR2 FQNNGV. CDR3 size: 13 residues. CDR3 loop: CASSSGVNTEAFF. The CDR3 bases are TGTGCCAGCAGCTCAGGAGTGAACACTGAAGCTTTCTTT.

CDR3 region: CASSLGEVSNEQFF. The CDR3 region has the DNA TGTGCCAGTAGTTTGGGAGAAGTAAGCAATGAGCAGTTCTTC. The genes are TRBV19 and TRBJ2-1; the D gene is possibly TRBD2 (5 bases). V was cut by 5 bases and J by 6 bases, with 14 bases left in between. Germline lookup yields CDR1 LNHDA and CDR2 SQIVND (reference sequence). The CDR3 consists of 14 residues.

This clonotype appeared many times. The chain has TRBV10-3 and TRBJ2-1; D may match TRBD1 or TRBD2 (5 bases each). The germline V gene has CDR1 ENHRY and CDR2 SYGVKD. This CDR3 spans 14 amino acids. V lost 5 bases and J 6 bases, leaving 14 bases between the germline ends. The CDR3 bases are TGTGCCATCAGTAACCGGGACGCCACCAATGAGCAGTTCTTC. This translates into CAISNRDATNEQFF.